The TCR beta chain under discussion was sequenced for a study of cytomegalovirus exposure and HLA in healthy donors. A note on this clone: At one end the junction does not follow the germline gene, possibly because of a read error.

PCR used 60 Vbeta primers and 13 Jbeta primers. In the study's own analysis: Approximately 11 million of the roughly 80 million unique TCR beta chains counted in a later analysis were shared. Sequencing was performed with immunoSEQ multiplex PCR; in TCRdb, only in-frame clones are kept and a portion is missing. D and trimming were read from the DNA, whereas the V and J calls and clone size are those reported in that table. Seen here are more than 65,000 clones, roughly four fifths observed once, and the top ten hold roughly 2%. At sampling all donors were nominally healthy, likely with unrecorded immune exposures. The germline gives CDR1 SGHNT, CDR2 YYREEE (reference sequence). CDR3 length: 14 residues.

The sequence came from a young man in good health and CMV-seronegative. The gene calls are TRBV5-4 and TRBJ1-1; D unclear. Specimen: PBMCs. The CDR3 sequence is CACFLRGPNTKAFF. The CDR3 DNA reads TGTGCCTGCTTCCTCAGAGGGCCAAACACTAAAGCTTTCTTT. Full variable domain (remainder filled in from reference TRBV5-4 and TRBJ1-1): ETGVTQSPTHLIKTRGQQVTLRCSSQSGHNTVSWYQQALGQGPQFIFQYYREEENGRGNFPPRFSGLQFPNYSSELNVNALELDDSALYLCACFLRGPNTKAFFGQGTRLTVV.